The TCR beta chain under discussion was sequenced for a study of control samples from healthy donors and cancer patients. Here immunoSEQ multiplex PCR was the method, and the copy in TCRdb shows in-frame clones only, minus some. This sample has 60,000 to 95,000 clones, with 89% found just once. The sequence came from a woman in her 50s with colorectal cancer. The sample comprised PBMCs.

CDR3 sequence (DNA): TGCGCCAGCAGTAAGAGGGACAGGGCCTACGAGCAGTACGTC. This gives the protein CASSKRDRAYEQYV. The chain joins TRBV23-1 to TRBJ2-7, with 9 bases matching TRBD1. TRBV23-1 belongs to the ORF category, with a function that is uncertain. Germline trimming cut 5 bases from V and 2 bases from J; bases unmatched to any gene: 4. The CDR3 is made up of 14 amino acids.